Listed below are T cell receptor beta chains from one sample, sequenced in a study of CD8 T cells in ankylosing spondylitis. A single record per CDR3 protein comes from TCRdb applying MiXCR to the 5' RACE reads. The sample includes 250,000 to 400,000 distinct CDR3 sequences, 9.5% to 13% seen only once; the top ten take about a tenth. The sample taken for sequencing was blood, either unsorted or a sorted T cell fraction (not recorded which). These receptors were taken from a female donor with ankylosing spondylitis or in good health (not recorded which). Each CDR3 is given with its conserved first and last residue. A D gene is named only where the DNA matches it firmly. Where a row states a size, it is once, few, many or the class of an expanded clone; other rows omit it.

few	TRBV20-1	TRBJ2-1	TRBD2	TGCAGTGCTAGAGATTGGCTAGCGGAAGACAATGAGCAGTTCTTC	CSARDWLAEDNEQFF
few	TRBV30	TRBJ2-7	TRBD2	TGTGCCTCGGGGAGGGGCTACGAGCAGTACTTC	CASGRGYEQYF
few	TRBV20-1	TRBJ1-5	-	TGCAGTGCCTCAGGCCGGGGAGGTCTTAGCAATCAGCCCCAGCATTTT	CSASGRGGLSNQPQHF
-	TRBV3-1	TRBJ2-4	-	TGTGCCAGCAGCCAAGTTTCAGGGGAGATCAACATTCAGTACTTC	CASSQVSGEINIQYF
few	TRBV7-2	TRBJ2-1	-	TGTGCCAGCAGCTTAGCGGTCTTAAGGGGGTATGAGCAGTTCTTC	CASSLAVLRGYEQFF
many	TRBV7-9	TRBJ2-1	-	TGTGCCAGCAGCCCCGCCGTGGGGAATGAGCAGTTCTTC	CASSPAVGNEQFF
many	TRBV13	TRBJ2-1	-	TGTGCCAGCAGCTACGGAGGGGGGCACTACAATGAGCAGTTCTTC	CASSYGGGHYNEQFF
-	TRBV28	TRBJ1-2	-	TGTGCCAGCAGACCGACAGCAATTAACGTACCTAACTATGGCTACACCTTC	CASRPTAINVPNYGYTF
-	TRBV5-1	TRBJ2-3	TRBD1	TGCGCCAGCAGCTTGGAGAACAGGGGGCAGTCGGATACGCAGTATTTT	CASSLENRGQSDTQYF
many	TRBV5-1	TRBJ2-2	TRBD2	TGCGCCAGCAGCTTGGAGACTAGCGGATTGAAGGCCGGGGAGCTGTTTTTT	CASSLETSGLKAGELFF
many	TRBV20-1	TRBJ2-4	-	TGCAGTGCTAGTCTGCTAGCCAAAAACATTCAGTACTTC	CSASLLAKNIQYF
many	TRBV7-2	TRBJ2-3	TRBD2	TGTGCCAGCAGCTTGGGGCTGCGGGGGACTAGAGAAACAGATACGCAGTATTTT	CASSLGLRGTRETDTQYF
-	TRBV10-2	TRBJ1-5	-	TGCGCCAGCAGTGAGGGTAGCAATCAGCCCCAGCATTTT	CASSEGSNQPQHF
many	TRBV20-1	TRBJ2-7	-	TGCAGTGCTACAGAGAGCTCCTACGAGCAGTACTTC	CSATESSYEQYF
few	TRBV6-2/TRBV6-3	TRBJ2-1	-	TGTGCCAGCAGTTCCTCCCTCAAAGTGCAGTTCTTC	CASSSSLKVQFF
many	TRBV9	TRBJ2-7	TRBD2	TGTGCCAGCAGCGTAAGCGGACTAGCGGGAAACGAGCAGTACTTC	CASSVSGLAGNEQYF
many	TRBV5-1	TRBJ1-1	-	TGCGCCAGCAGGCTGGGATTGAACACTGAAGCTTTCTTT	CASRLGLNTEAFF
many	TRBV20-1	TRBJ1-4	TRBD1	TGCAGTGCTAGAGAGACAGGGGGTTGGGGCGAAAAACTGTTTTTT	CSARETGGWGEKLFF
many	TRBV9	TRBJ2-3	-	TGTGCCAGCAGCGTAGCAGGGAAAACCTCCACAGATACGCAGTATTTT	CASSVAGKTSTDTQYF
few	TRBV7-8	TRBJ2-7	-	TGTGCCAGCAGCTTATCCTGGACAGCCTACGAGCAGTACTTC	CASSLSWTAYEQYF
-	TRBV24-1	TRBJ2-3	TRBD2	TGTGCCACCAGTGCCCGGACTAGCGGGGGCGATACGCAGTATTTT	CATSARTSGGDTQYF
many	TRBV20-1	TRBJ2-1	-	TGCAGTGCTAATTTCGATGCTAGAAATGAGCAGTTCTTC	CSANFDARNEQFF
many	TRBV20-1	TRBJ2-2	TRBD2	TGCAGTGCTAGCCCTAGCGGGAACACCGGGGAGCTGTTTTTT	CSASPSGNTGELFF
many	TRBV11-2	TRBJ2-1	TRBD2	TGTGCCAGCAGCGGCCAAACTACCGGGACTAGTAGGTTCGCTGAGCAGTTCTTC	CASSGQTTGTSRFAEQFF
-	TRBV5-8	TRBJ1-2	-	TGTGCCAGCAGGGATGAAGAGGCAGGGTTTGGCTACACCTTC	CASRDEEAGFGYTF
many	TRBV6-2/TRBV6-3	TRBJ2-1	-	TGTGCTACTCGGAGGGGTAATGAGCAGTTCTTC	CATRRGNEQFF
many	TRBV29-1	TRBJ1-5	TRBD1	TGCAGCGTAGCGGCCGGGACAGCAAGCAATCAGCCCCAGCATTTT	CSVAAGTASNQPQHF
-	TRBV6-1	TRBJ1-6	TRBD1	TGTGCCAGCACTCGGACAGGGGTGAATTCACCCCTCCACTTT	CASTRTGVNSPLHF
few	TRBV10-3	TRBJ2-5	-	TGTGCCATCAAGGTAGAGGGTTCTCAAGAGACCCAGTACTTC	CAIKVEGSQETQYF
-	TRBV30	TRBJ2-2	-	TGTGCCTGGAGTGTATTTGTCCCTATCACGAGGACCGGGGAGCTGTTTTTT	CAWSVFVPITRTGELFF
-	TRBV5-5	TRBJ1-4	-	TGTGCCAGCAGCTTGGCGGGTCAGGGTGCGGTGCGGGAAAAACTGTTTTTT	CASSLAGQGAVREKLFF
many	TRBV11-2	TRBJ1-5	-	TGTGCCAGCAGCTTAAGCACAGAGGTCGGGCAGCCCCAGCATTTT	CASSLSTEVGQPQHF
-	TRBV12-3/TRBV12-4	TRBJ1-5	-	TGTGCCAGCAGCCCCCGGGACAACAATCAGCCCCAGCATTTT	CASSPRDNNQPQHF
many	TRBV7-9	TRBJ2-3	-	TGTGCCAGCAGCCCAGAAGGGGTTGGTAGGTCAGATACGCAGTATTTT	CASSPEGVGRSDTQYF
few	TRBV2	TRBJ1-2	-	TGTGCCAGCAGTGTTGGAAGGGGAAACTATGGCTACACCTTC	CASSVGRGNYGYTF
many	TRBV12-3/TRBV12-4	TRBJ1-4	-	TGTGCCAGCAGATCCGGGTCATCGGGGGAAAAACTGTTTTTT	CASRSGSSGEKLFF
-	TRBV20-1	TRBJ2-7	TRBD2	TGCAGTGCTATTGGTCGCGGGACTAGCGGGGGGGCACCTGTCTACGAGCAGTACTTC	CSAIGRGTSGGAPVYEQYF
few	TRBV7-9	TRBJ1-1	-	TGTGCCAGCAGCTACGAAGGGGGTACTGAAGCTTTCTTT	CASSYEGGTEAFF
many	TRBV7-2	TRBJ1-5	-	TGTGCCAGCAGCTTAAAGGCAGGGGGCAATCAGCCCCAGCATTTT	CASSLKAGGNQPQHF
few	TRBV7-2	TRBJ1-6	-	TGTGCCAGCAGCGCCTTGGGACACGACGGTTCACCCCTCCACTTT	CASSALGHDGSPLHF
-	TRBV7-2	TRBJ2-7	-	TGTGCCAGCAGCCCCTCTCCCTCTCGGGGTTACGAGCAGTACTTC	CASSPSPSRGYEQYF
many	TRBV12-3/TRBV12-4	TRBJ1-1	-	TGTGCCAGCAGGTCTTGGGCTGTCCCTGGAGCTTTCTTT	CASRSWAVPGAFF
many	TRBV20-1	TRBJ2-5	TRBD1	TGCAGTGCTACCCGAACAGGGGAACAAGAGACCCAGTACTTC	CSATRTGEQETQYF
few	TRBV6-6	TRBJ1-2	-	TGTGCCAGCAGTTACGAGAGGAGCTATGGCTACACCTTC	CASSYERSYGYTF
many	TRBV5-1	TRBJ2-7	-	TGCGCCAGCAGCTTGGTAGGGCGCCACTACGAGCAGTACTTC	CASSLVGRHYEQYF
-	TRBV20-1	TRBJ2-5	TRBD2	TGCAGTGCTACGGGACTAGCGGGGATGTACCAAGAGACCCAGTCCTTC	CSATGLAGMYQETQSF
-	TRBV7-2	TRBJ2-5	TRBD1	TGTGCCAGCAGCTTAGGTGGACAGGTCCAAGAGACCCAGTACTTC	CASSLGGQVQETQYF
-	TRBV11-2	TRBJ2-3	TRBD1	TGTGCCAGCAGCTCCGTCTACAGGGGGTCCACAGATACGCAGTATTTT	CASSSVYRGSTDTQYF
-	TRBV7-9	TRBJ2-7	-	TGTGCCAGCAGCTTAGTTGGCAGGGGCTACGAGCAGTACTTC	CASSLVGRGYEQYF
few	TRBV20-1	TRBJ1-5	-	TGCAGTGCTAGAGATTCCCCACAGGGCAATCAGCCCCAGCATTTT	CSARDSPQGNQPQHF
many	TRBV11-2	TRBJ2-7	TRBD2	TGTGCCAGCAGCTTGACTAGCGGGAGGGCAAGCGAGCAGTACTTC	CASSLTSGRASEQYF
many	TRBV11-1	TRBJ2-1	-	TGTGCCAGCAGCTTAGATGACTACAATGAGCAGTTCTTC	CASSLDDYNEQFF
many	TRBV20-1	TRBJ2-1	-	TGCAGTGCTAGCCGGGGGTTTAATGAGCAGTTCTTC	CSASRGFNEQFF
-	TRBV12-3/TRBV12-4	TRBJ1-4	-	TGTGCCAGCAGTCCCCTCTGGGGCTTTGGTGAAAAACTGTTTTTT	CASSPLWGFGEKLFF
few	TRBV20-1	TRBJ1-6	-	TGCTGTGCTAGAATCCAGGGGTCGTCCCTATATAATTCACCCCTCCACTTT	CCARIQGSSLYNSPLHF
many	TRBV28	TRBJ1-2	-	TGTGCCAGCAGACCGGCGGGACAACACTATGGCTACACCTTC	CASRPAGQHYGYTF
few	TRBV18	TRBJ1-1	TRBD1	TGTGCCAGCTCACCACTCACCAGGGGGCGCGATACTGAAGCTTTCTTT	CASSPLTRGRDTEAFF
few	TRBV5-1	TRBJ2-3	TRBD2	TGCGCCAGCAGCTTGGGGACTAGCGGGGACACAGATACGCAGTATTTT	CASSLGTSGDTDTQYF
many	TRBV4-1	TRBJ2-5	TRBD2	TGCGCCAGCAGCCAGGCGGGGGGGGGTGCAGAGACCCAGTACTTC	CASSQAGGGAETQYF